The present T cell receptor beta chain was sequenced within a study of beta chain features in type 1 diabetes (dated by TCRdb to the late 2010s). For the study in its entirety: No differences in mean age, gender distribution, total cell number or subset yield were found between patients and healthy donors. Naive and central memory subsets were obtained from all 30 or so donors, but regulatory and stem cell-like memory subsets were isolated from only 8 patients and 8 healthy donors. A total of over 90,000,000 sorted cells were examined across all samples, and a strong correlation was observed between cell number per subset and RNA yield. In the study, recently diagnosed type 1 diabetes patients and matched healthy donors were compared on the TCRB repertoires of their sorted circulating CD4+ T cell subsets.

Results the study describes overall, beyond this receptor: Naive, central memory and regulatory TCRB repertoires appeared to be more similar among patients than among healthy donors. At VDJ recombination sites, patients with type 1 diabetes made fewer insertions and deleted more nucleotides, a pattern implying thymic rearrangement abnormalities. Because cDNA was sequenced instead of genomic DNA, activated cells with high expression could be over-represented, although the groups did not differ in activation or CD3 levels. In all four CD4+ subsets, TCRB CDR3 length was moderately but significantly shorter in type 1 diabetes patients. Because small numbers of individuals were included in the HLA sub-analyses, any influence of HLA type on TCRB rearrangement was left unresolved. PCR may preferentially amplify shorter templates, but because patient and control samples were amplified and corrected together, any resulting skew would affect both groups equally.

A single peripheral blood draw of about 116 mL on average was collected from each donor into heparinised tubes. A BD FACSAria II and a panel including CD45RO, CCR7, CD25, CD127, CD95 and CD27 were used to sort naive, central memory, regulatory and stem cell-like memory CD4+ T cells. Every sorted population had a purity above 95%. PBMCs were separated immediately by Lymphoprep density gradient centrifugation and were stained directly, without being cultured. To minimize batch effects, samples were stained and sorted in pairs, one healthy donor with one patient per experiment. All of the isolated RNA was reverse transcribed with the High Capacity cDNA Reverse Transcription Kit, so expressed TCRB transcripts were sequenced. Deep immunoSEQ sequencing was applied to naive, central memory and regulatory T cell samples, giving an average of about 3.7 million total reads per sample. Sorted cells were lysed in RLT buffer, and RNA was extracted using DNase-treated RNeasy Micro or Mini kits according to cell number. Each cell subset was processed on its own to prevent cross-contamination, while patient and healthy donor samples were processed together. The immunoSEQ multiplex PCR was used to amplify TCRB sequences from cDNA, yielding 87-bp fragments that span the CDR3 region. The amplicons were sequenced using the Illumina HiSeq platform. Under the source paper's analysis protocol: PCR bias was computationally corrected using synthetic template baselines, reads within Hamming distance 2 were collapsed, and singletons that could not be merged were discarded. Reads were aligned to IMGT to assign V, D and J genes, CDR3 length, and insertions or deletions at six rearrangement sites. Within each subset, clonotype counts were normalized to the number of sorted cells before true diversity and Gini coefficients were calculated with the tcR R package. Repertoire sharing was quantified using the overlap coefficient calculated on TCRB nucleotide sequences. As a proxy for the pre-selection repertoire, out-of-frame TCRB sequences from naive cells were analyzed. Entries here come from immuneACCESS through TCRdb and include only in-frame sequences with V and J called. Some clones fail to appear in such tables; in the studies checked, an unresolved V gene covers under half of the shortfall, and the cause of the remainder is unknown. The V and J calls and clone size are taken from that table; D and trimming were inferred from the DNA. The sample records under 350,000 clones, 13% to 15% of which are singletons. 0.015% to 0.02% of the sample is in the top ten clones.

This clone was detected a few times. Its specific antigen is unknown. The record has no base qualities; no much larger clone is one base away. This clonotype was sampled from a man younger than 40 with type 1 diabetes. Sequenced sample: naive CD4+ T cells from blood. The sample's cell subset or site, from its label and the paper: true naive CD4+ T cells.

CDR3 region: CSGLAKTQYF. The nucleotides read TGCAGCGGACTAGCAAAGACCCAGTACTTC. The V gene is TRBV20-1 and the J gene is TRBJ2-5; a stretch of 8 junction bases matches TRBD2. For CDR1 and CDR2, the germline V gene (reference sequence) lists DFQATT and SNEGSKA. Taken from cysteine to phenylalanine, the CDR3 has 10 residues. Only the CDR3 region is kept as DNA, spanning 30 bases read in frame from base 1.